The 22 T cell receptor beta chains below all came from one sample that was sequenced in a study of lymphopenia after photon versus proton radiotherapy. This table comes from immunoSEQ multiplex PCR, and its TCRdb copy is limited to in-frame clones, with some not included. The sample holds approximately 170,000 clones; about nine tenths are singletons and the top ten take around 5.1%. This specimen consisted of peripheral blood, obtained from a patient treated with photon-based radiotherapy. These receptor sequences come from a man aged 50-60 years with gastric cancer.

This clone was observed a few times. This chain links TRBV7-6 with TRBJ1-1; D not resolved. Germline V gives CDR1 SGHVS, CDR2 FNYEAQ. The CDR3 has 13 residues. V was shortened by 4 bases and J by 0 bases, with 6 bases between the two germline ends. CDR3 loop: CASSSLVNTEAFF. CDR3 coding DNA: TGTGCCAGCAGCTCCCTAGTGAACACTGAAGCTTTCTTT.

The rearrangement joins TRBV4-2 to TRBJ1-1; 8 bases match TRBD1. V gave up 1 base and J gave up 5 bases; unmatched junction bases: 6. CDR1 is LGHNA and CDR2 is YNFKEQ in the germline V gene. The CDR3 contains 15 residues. Here the CDR3 reads CASSQATGGYTEAFF. CDR3 DNA: TGTGCCAGCAGCCAAGCCACAGGGGGTTATACTGAAGCTTTCTTT.

This clone was seen just once. J is TRBJ2-5 and V is TRBV11-3; weak D call: TRBD2 (6 bases). V was pared by 5 bases and J by 2 bases, with 15 bases between. This CDR3 region has 15 residues. Germline V gene sequence: CDR1 SGHNT, CDR2 YENEEA. The DNA of the CDR3 is TGTGCCAGCAGCCTCGGGGGAGTTAGACAAGAGACCCAGTACTTC. This encodes CASSLGGVRQETQYF.

This clone was seen a few times. The J gene is TRBJ2-3, the V gene TRBV7-6; 7 bases are a match to TRBD2. This CDR3 comprises 17 residues. Germline V gene lookup returns CDR1 SGHVS and CDR2 FNYEAQ. V was clipped by 4 bases and J by 1 base; unmatched bases: 11. This chain's CDR3 is CASSYLSGLAGTDTQYF. CDR3 coding DNA: TGTGCCAGCAGCTACCTCTCAGGGCTAGCGGGCACAGATACGCAGTATTTT.

The J gene is TRBJ1-3, the V gene TRBV7-2, with D unresolved. Trimming shortened V by 4 bases and J by 3 bases, and 7 bases separated the two germline ends. The CDR3 is 13 amino acids. Germline V lookup: CDR1 SGHTA, CDR2 FQGNSA. This CDR3 reads CASSSQYGNTIYF. As DNA, the CDR3 is TGTGCCAGCAGCTCCCAATATGGAAACACCATATATTTT.

This rearrangement joins TRBV7-6 to TRBJ2-7; no clear D. The CDR3 extends over 13 amino acids. Trimming took off 5 bases at V and 1 base at J, with 9 bases between the two ends. Germline assignment: CDR1 SGHVS and CDR2 FNYEAQ. CDR3 loop: CASSTSYSYEQYF. The CDR3 DNA sequence: TGTGCCAGCAGCACCTCCTATTCCTACGAGCAGTACTTC.

The chain uses TRBV9 and TRBJ2-3, with TRBD2 identical over 12 bases. Germline V CDR1 and CDR2: SGDLS, YYNGEE. The CDR3 length is 18 residues. V lost 0 bases and J lost 5; bases outside the gene matches: 10. CDR3: CASSVDGASGRAKDTQYF. CDR3 nucleotide sequence: TGTGCCAGCAGCGTAGATGGTGCTAGCGGGAGGGCCAAAGATACGCAGTATTTT.

CDR3 loop: CAISESPPVSSYNEQFF. As DNA, the CDR3 is TGTGCCATCAGTGAGAGCCCCCCCGTTAGCTCCTACAATGAGCAGTTCTTC. The J gene is TRBJ2-1, the V gene TRBV10-3; D remains ambiguous. From germline, CDR1 is ENHRY and CDR2 SYGVKD. The V gene lost 2 bases and the J gene lost 0 bases, with 14 bases spanning the gap. CDR3 size: 17 residues.

J is TRBJ2-6 and V is TRBV19; D unresolved. The CDR3 extends over 14 amino acids. Trimming shortened V by 8 bases and J by 2 bases, and 10 bases separated the two germline ends. Germline loops: CDR1 LNHDA, CDR2 SQIVND (reference sequence). The CDR3 sequence is CASRSTAGANVLTF. DNA for the CDR3: TGTGCCAGTCGGAGTACTGCTGGGGCCAACGTCCTGACTTTC.

This chain connects TRBV30 to TRBJ1-5; unclear D gene. This CDR3 comprises 12 residues. Germline assignment: CDR1 GTSNPN and CDR2 SVGIG (reference sequence). Trimming took off 0 bases at V and 6 bases at J, with 6 bases between the two ends. CDR3 residues: CAWSVLGQPQHF. The CDR3 DNA follows: TGTGCCTGGAGTGTACTAGGTCAGCCCCAGCATTTT.

The CDR3, as DNA: TGCGCCAGCAGTCTATGGGGACCTCAAGACTCACACATTCAGTACTTC. Protein sequence: CASSLWGPQDSHIQYF. V usage is TRBV23-1 and J usage is TRBJ2-4, with D possibly being TRBD1 or TRBD2 (5 bases each). TRBV23-1 is known as an ORF, though its function is uncertain. The CDR3 sequence is 16 residues long. The ends were cut back, 4 bases at V and 8 bases at J, with 21 bases in the middle.

The chain links TRBV6-5 to TRBJ1-1; 8 bases agree with TRBD1. The CDR3 loop spans 12 amino acids. Trimming took 4 bases from V and 10 from J; bases not matched to a gene: 5. CDR1 MNHEY and CDR2 SVGAGI come from the germline V gene. The CDR3 here is CASSSDRVGAFF. CDR3 sequence (DNA): TGTGCCAGCAGTTCGGACAGGGTAGGAGCTTTCTTT.

This sequence joins TRBV2 and TRBJ2-7; D uncertain. The V gene's germline CDR1 is SNHLY and CDR2 FYNNEI. The V gene lost 3 bases and the J gene lost 11 bases, with 14 bases spanning the gap. This CDR3 is built from 12 residues. This chain's CDR3 is CASSEGILLEYF. The CDR3 DNA reads TGTGCCAGCAGTGAGGGAATCCTCCTGGAGTACTTC.

The sample holds one count of this clone. The chain is built from TRBV23-1 and TRBJ2-5; 9 positions match TRBD1. TRBV23-1 is noted as an ORF with a role that remains uncertain. CDR3 length: 15 amino acids. With V trimmed by 6 bases and J by 4 bases, 9 bases remained unmatched. The chain's CDR3 is CASRPPGQGPETQYF. The CDR3 DNA sequence: TGCGCCAGCAGACCGCCGGGACAGGGTCCAGAGACCCAGTACTTC.

The chain carries TRBV6-1 and TRBJ1-1; D ambiguous. Trimming cost V 6 bases and J 1 base, with 12 bases left between them. Germline values: CDR1 MNHNS, CDR2 SASEGT. This CDR3 comprises 14 residues. The CDR3 DNA is TGTGCCAGCAGGGAACACAACAGGAACACTGAAGCTTTCTTT. Its protein is CASREHNRNTEAFF.

The V and J genes are TRBV1 and TRBJ2-7; the table gives TRBD1 as D, unverified against the DNA. TRBV1 corresponds to a pseudogene. The CDR3 length is 17 residues. This CDR3 is CTSSQGLGTGLSYEQYF. The CDR3 DNA sequence: TGCACCAGCAGCCAAGGGTTAGGGACAGGGCTCTCCTACGAGCAGTACTTC.

The chain is built from TRBV28 and TRBJ2-7, with D uncertain. This CDR3 is built from 16 residues. V was shortened by 4 bases and J by 1 base, with 17 bases between the two germline ends. Germline-derived CDR1 and CDR2 are MDHEN and SYDVKM. The CDR3 spells CASSSPAHPRSYEQYF. The CDR3, as DNA: TGTGCCAGCAGTTCCCCAGCCCACCCGAGATCCTACGAGCAGTACTTC.

The genes are TRBV6-1 and TRBJ1-3; no definite D call. Looked up from germline, CDR1 is MNHNS and CDR2 is SASEGT. CDR3 length equals 14 residues. The germline V and J ends were trimmed by 6 bases and 8 bases, with 17 bases remaining between them. The DNA for the CDR3 is TGTGCCAGCAGAGAGGACCTAGAGAGGGACACCATATATTTT. It yields the protein CASREDLERDTIYF.

The chain links TRBV6-6 to TRBJ2-2; D is uncertain. Per germline, CDR1 MNHNY and CDR2 SVGAGI (reference sequence). The CDR3 extends over 12 amino acids. The V end lost 2 bases, the J end lost 8 bases, and 6 bases lay between the germline ends. The CDR3 is CASSYVGGELFF. The CDR3 DNA reads as TGTGCCAGCAGTTACGTTGGTGGGGAGCTGTTTTTT.

This sequence joins TRBV2 and TRBJ1-2, with TRBD1 as a possible D gene (5 bases). In germline, CDR1 is SNHLY, CDR2 FYNNEI. V was pared by 7 bases and J by 4 bases, with 22 bases between. This CDR3 comprises 16 residues. The CDR3 is CASIWGLDLDIYGYTF. DNA of the CDR3: TGTGCCAGCATTTGGGGACTCGATTTGGATATCTATGGCTACACCTTC.

The gene calls are TRBV11-2 and TRBJ2-5; D not certain. Between the trimmed V and J ends, which lost 5 bases and 3 bases, there was a span of 4 bases. Germline CDR1 is SGHAT and CDR2 is FQNNGV. The CDR3 consists of 11 residues. The CDR3 loop reads CASSPKETQYF. The CDR3 DNA sequence: TGTGCCAGCAGCCCTAAAGAGACCCAGTACTTC. The complete variable domain, with remaining parts taken from reference TRBV11-2 and TRBJ2-5, reads EAGVAQSPRYKIIEKRQSVAFWCNPISGHATLYWYQQILGQGPKLLIQFQNNGVVDDSQLPKDRFSAERLKGVDSTLKIQPAKLEDSAVYLCASSPKETQYFGPGTRLLVL.

The chain combines TRBV7-2 with TRBJ2-3; 10 nucleotides line up with TRBD2. CDR3 length: 17 residues. Trimming removed 1 base from V and 6 bases from J; junction bases left unmatched: 10. Germline V lookup: CDR1 SGHTA, CDR2 FQGNSA. This chain's CDR3 is CASSLVGAGGARDTQYF. The CDR3 nucleotides read TGTGCCAGCAGCTTAGTGGGAGCGGGAGGGGCACGGGATACGCAGTATTTT.